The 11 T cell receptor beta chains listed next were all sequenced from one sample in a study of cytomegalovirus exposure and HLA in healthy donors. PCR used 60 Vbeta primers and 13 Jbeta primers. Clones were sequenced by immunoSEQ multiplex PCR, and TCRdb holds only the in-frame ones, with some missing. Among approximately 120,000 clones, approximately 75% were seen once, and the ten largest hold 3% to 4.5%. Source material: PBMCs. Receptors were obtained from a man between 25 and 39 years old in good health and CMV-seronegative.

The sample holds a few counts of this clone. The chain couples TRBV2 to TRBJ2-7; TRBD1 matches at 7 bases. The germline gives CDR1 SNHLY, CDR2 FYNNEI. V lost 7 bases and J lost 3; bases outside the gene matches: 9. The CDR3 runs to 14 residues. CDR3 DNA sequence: TGTGCCAGCAAGATCAGGGGGATGGACTACGAGCAGTACTTC. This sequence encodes CASKIRGMDYEQYF. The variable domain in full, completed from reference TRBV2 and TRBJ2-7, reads EPEVTQTPSHQVTQMGQEVILRCVPISNHLYFYWYRQILGQKVEFLVSFYNNEISEKSEIFDDQFSVERPDGSNFTLKIRSTKLEDSAMYFCASKIRGMDYEQYFGPGTRLTVT.

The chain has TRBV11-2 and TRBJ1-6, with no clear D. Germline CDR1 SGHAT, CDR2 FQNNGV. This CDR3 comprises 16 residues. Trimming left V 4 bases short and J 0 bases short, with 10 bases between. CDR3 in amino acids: CASSSLLGSYNSPLHF. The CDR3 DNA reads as TGTGCCAGCAGCTCTCTCCTAGGCTCCTATAATTCACCCCTCCACTTT.

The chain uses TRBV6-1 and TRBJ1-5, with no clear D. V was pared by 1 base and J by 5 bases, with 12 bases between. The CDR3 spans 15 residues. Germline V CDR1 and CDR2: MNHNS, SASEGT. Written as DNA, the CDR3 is TGTGCCAGCAGTGAAGGTCTCCGTCGGGATCAGCCCCAGCATTTT. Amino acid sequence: CASSEGLRRDQPQHF.

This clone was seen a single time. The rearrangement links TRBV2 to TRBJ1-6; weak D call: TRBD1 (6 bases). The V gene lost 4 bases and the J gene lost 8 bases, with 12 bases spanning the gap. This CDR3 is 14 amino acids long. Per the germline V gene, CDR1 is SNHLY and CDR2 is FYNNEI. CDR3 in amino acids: CASSVLAGDSPLHF. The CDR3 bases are TGTGCCAGCAGTGTATTGGCAGGGGATTCACCCCTCCACTTT.

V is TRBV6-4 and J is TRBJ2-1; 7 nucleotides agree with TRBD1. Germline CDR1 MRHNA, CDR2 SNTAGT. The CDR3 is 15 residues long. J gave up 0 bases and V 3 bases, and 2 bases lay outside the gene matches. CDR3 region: CASSEGDSSYNEQFF. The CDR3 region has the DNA TGTGCCAGCAGTGAGGGGGACAGCTCCTACAATGAGCAGTTCTTC.

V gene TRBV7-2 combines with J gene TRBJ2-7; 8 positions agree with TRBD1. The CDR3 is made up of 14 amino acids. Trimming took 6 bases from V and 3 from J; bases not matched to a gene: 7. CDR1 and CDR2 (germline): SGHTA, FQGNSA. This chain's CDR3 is CASSKGQEYYEQYF. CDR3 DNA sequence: TGTGCCAGCAGTAAGGGACAGGAATACTACGAGCAGTACTTC.

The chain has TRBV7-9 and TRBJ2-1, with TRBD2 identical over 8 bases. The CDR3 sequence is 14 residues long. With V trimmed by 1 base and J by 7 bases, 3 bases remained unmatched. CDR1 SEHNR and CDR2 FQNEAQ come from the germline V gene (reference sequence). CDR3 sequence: CASSLEGLVNEQFF. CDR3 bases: TGTGCCAGCAGCTTAGAGGGACTAGTAAATGAGCAGTTCTTC. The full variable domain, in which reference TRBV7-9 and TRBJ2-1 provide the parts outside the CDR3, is DTGVSQNPRHKITKRGQNVTFRCDPISEHNRLYWYRQTLGQGPEFLTYFQNEAQLEKSRLLSDRFSAERPKGSFSTLEIQRTEQGDSAMYLCASSLEGLVNEQFFGPGTRLTVL.

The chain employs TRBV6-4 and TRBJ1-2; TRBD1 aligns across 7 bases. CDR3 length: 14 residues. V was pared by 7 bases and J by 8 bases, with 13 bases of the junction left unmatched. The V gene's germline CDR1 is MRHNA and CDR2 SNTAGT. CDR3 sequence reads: CASIPDRAPSGYTF. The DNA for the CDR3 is TGTGCCAGCATTCCAGACAGGGCCCCTAGCGGCTACACCTTC.

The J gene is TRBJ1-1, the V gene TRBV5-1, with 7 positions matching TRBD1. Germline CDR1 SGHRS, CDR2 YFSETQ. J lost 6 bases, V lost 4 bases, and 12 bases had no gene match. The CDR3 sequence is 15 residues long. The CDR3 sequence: CASSDMGQKRSEAFF. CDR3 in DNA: TGCGCCAGCAGCGATATGGGACAGAAGAGATCTGAAGCTTTCTTT.

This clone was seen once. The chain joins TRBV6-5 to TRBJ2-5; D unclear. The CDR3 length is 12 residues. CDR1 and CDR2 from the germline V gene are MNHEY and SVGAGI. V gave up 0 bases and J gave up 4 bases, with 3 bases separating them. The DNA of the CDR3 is TGTGCCAGCAGTTACTCGAGAGAGACCCAGTACTTC. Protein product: CASSYSRETQYF.

The CDR3: CASSSLDRASSYNEQFF. The CDR3 nucleotides read TGTGCCAGCAGCTCCTTAGACAGAGCAAGCTCCTACAATGAGCAGTTCTTC. J is TRBJ2-1 and V is TRBV5-8; maybe TRBD1 (5 bases). The CDR3 length is 17 residues. Between the trimmed V and J ends, which lost 3 bases and 0 bases, there was a span of 16 bases. Germline values: CDR1 SGHTS, CDR2 YDEGEE.